This passage covers 5 T cell receptor beta chains from one sample sequenced in a study of T cell repertoires in cytomegalovirus infection (dated by TCRdb to about 2019). Sequencing took place on an Illumina HiSeq 1500. TCRdb took the public reads, trimmed them with fastp at Q25, ran MiXCR for clone calling and kept in-frame beta chains. Merged by CDR3 protein, the rows form single entries marked with the most common genes and DNA. This sample comprises roughly 150,000 distinct CDR3 sequences, around 30% of them detected only once. The top ten clonotypes cover roughly half of the sample. Antigens for these TCRs are unknown. The intended sense of this specimen's treatment or condition label: in vitro stimulation with specific CMV peptide epitopes to enrich CMV-specific T cells. The sample here was CD8+ T cells from cultured PBMCs, taken from culture after CMV antigen stimulation. These receptors were obtained from a human donor in good health (CMV status not recorded). Some clones in this sample may be carry-over from other donors' samples.

V is TRBV7-6 and J is TRBJ1-1; 7 positions agree with TRBD1. This CDR3 is 16 amino acids long. The germline gives CDR1 SGHVS, CDR2 FNYEAQ. V gave up 5 bases and J gave up 1 base; unmatched junction bases: 10. The CDR3 protein is CASSTLEGQSNTEAFF. CDR3 DNA sequence: TGTGCCAGCAGCACCCTCGAGGGACAGTCGAACACTGAAGCTTTCTTT.

This clonotype was observed a handful of times. The genes are TRBV5-1 and TRBJ2-3; D possibly corresponds to TRBD2 (7 bases). The V and J ends lost 1 base and 2 bases respectively, with 14 bases between them. Germline values: CDR1 SGHRS, CDR2 YFSETQ. The CDR3 contains 16 residues. The CDR3 loop is CASSLSVGGPTDTQYF. DNA of the CDR3: TGCGCCAGCAGCTTGAGTGTCGGGGGGCCCACAGATACGCAGTATTTT.

This clonotype was observed at least ten times. The CDR3 here is CASSLGGSSYNEQFF. The CDR3 bases are TGTGCCAGCAGCTTAGGGGGTAGCTCCTACAATGAGCAGTTCTTC. V is TRBV5-6 and J is TRBJ2-1; the D gene is possibly TRBD1 (6 bases). Germline V lookup: CDR1 SGHDT, CDR2 YYEEEE. CDR3 length: 15 residues. Trimming took 2 bases from V and 0 from J, leaving 9 bases between them. The whole variable domain, filled in from reference TRBV5-6 and TRBJ2-1, reads DAGVTQSPTHLIKTRGQQVTLRCSPKSGHDTVSWYQQALGQGPQFIFQYYEEEERQRGNFPDRFSGHQFPNYSSELNVNALLLGDSALYLCASSLGGSSYNEQFFGPGTRLTVL.

The rearrangement uses TRBV7-9 and TRBJ2-5, with D possibly TRBD2 on 7 matching bases. The V end was cut by 2 bases, the J end by 7 bases, with 11 bases between. Germline CDR1 reads SEHNR; CDR2 reads FQNEAQ (reference sequence). The CDR3 covers 13 residues. CDR3: CASSLPGGRTQYF. The CDR3 DNA reads as TGTGCCAGCAGCTTACCCGGGGGGCGGACCCAGTACTTC.

This clonotype showed up just a few times. The rearrangement uses TRBV7-6 and TRBJ2-1; 7 nucleotides agree with TRBD1. V was pared by 1 base and J by 7 bases, with 4 bases of the junction left unmatched. Germline V gene sequence: CDR1 SGHVS, CDR2 FNYEAQ. This CDR3 comprises 14 residues. Here the CDR3 reads CASSLGQGGNEQFF. The CDR3 DNA sequence: TGTGCCAGCAGCTTAGGACAGGGTGGAAATGAGCAGTTCTTC.